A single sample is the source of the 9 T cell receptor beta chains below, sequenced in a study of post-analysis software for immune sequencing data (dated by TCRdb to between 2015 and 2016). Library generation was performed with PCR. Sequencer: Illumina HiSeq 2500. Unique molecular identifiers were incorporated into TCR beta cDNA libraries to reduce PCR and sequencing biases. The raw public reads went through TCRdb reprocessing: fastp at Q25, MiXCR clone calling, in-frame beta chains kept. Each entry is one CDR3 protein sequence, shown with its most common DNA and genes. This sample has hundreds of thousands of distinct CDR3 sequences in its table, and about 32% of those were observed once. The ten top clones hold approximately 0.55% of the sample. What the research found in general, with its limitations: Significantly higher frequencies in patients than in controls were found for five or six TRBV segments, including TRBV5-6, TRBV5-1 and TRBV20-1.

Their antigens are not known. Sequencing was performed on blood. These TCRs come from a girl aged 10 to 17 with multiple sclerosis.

This chain's CDR3 is CAIRDSGSYEQYF. DNA for the CDR3: TGTGCCATCCGGGACAGCGGAAGCTACGAGCAGTACTTC. The rearrangement links TRBV10-3 to TRBJ2-7; 7 nucleotides line up with TRBD1. The CDR3 has 13 amino acids. Germline values: CDR1 ENHRY, CDR2 SYGVKD. Germline trimming cut 8 bases from V and 3 bases from J; bases unmatched to any gene: 7.

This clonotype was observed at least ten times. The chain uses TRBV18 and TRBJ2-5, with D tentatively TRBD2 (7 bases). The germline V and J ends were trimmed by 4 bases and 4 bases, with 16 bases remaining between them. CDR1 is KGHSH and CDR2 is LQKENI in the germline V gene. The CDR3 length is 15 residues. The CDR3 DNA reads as TGTGCCAGCTCACTCCGTCGGGGGGCAGGAGAGACCCAGTACTTC. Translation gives CASSLRRGAGETQYF. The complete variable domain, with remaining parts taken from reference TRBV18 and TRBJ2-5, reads NAGVMQNPRHLVRRRGQEARLRCSPMKGHSHVYWYRQLPEEGLKFMVYLQKENIIDESGMPKERFSAEFPKEGPSILRIQQVVRGDSAAYFCASSLRRGAGETQYFGPGTRLLVL.

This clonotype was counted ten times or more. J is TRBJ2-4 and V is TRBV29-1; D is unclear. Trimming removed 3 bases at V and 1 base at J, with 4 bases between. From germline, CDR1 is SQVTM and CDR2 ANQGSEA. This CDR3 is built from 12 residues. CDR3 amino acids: CSVEGAKNIQYF. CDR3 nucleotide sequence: TGCAGCGTTGAGGGGGCCAAAAACATTCAGTACTTC.

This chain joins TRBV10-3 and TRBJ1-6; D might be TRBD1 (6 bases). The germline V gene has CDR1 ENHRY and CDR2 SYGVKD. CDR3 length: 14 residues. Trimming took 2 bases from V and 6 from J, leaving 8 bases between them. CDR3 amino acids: CAISEDRTNSPLHF. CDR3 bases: TGTGCCATCAGTGAGGACAGGACTAATTCACCCCTCCACTTT.

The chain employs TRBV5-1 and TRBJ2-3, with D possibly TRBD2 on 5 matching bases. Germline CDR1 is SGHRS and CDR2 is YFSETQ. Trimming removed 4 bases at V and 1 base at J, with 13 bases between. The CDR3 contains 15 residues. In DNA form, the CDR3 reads TGCGCCAGCAGCGACCGTTTCGGGGGCACAGATACGCAGTATTTT. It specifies CASSDRFGGTDTQYF.

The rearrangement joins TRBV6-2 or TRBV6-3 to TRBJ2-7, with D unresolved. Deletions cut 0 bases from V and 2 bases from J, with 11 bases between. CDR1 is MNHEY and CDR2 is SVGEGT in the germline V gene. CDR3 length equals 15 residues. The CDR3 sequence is CASSYSTPFPYEQYF. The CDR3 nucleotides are TGTGCCAGCAGTTACTCGACGCCTTTCCCCTACGAGCAGTACTTC.

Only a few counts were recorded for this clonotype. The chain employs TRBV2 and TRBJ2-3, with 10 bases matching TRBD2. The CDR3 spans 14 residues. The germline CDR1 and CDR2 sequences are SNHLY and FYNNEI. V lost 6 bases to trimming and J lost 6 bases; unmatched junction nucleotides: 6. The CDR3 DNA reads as TGTGCCAGCAGCCCGCCGACTAGCGGGGATACGCAGTATTTT. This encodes CASSPPTSGDTQYF.

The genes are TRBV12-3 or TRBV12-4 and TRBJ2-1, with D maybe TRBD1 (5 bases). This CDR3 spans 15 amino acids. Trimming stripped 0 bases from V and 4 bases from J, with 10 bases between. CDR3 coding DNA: TGTGCCAGCAGTTTAGCCATCACAGGTTACAATGAGCAGTTCTTC. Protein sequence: CASSLAITGYNEQFF.

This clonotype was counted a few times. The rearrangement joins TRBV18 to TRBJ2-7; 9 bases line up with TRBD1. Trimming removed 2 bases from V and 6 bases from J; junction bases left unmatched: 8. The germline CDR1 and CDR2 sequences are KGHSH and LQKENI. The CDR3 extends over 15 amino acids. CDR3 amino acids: CASSPNGQGMAEQYF. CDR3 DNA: TGTGCCAGCTCACCAAATGGACAGGGGATGGCCGAGCAGTACTTC.